Here is one T cell receptor beta chain with its context. The assay was immunoSEQ multiplex PCR, and TCRdb's table has in-frame clones only and misses some. The sample holds roughly 85,000 clones, about three quarters seen once. This record belongs to a study of blood T cell repertoires in COVID-19. Losses at the gene ends were 5 bases for V and 9 bases for J; bases not matched to a gene: 7. The CDR3 has 14 residues. CDR1 MDHEN and CDR2 SYDVKM come from the germline V gene. Sequenced sample: peripheral blood. V gene TRBV28 combines with J gene TRBJ1-6, with 7 positions matching TRBD1. The TCR originated in a human donor in a cohort sampled during active COVID-19. The CDR3 sequence is CASSNTGARSPLHF. The CDR3 nucleotides are TGTGCCAGCAGTAACACAGGGGCGCGTTCACCCCTCCACTTT.